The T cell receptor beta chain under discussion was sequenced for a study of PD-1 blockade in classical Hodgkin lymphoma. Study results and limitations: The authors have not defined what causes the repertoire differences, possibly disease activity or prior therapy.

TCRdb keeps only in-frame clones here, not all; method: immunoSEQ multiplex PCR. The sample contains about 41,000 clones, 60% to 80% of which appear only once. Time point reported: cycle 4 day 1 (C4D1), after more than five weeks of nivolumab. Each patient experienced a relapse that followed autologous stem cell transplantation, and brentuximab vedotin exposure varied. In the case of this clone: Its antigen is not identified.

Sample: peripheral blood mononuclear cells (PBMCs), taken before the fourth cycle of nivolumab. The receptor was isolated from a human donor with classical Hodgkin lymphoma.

The CDR3 here is CASSQDWGNTGYTF. Written as DNA, the CDR3 is TGCGCCAGCAGCCAAGATTGGGGAAATACTGGCTACACCTTC. The genes are TRBV4-1 and TRBJ1-2; D is unresolved. Per germline, CDR1 MGHRA and CDR2 YSYEKL. The V gene lost 0 bases and the J gene lost 7 bases, with 12 bases spanning the gap. The CDR3 covers 14 residues.